Presented here are 17 T cell receptor beta chains from one specimen sequenced in a study of blood T cell repertoires in COVID-19. Measured with immunoSEQ multiplex PCR; TCRdb has only the in-frame clones, and not every one. The sample lists approximately 70,000 clones; approximately 80% were seen once. The material sequenced was peripheral blood. The receptors were sampled from a man between 70 and 80 years old who had recovered from COVID-19.

This clone was detected once. The CDR3 nucleotides are TGTGCCAGCACTACCGAGGGTACGCAGTATTTT. Its translation is CASTTEGTQYF. This chain connects TRBV6-6 to TRBJ2-3, with a tentative D call TRBD2 (5 bases). Deletions cut 7 bases from V and 8 bases from J, with 10 bases between. The CDR3 totals 11 residues. Germline V gene data show CDR1 as MNHNY and CDR2 as SVGAGI (reference sequence).

The chain recombines TRBV10-3 with TRBJ1-2; maybe TRBD1 (5 bases). The CDR3 covers 15 residues. Germline V CDR1 and CDR2: ENHRY, SYGVKD. Trimming cost V 0 bases and J 4 bases, with 12 bases left between them. The CDR3 is CAISESMGPRYGYTF. In nucleotides, the CDR3 is TGTGCCATCAGTGAGTCGATGGGGCCCCGCTATGGCTACACCTTC.

The CDR3 loop is CASSQNRATYEQYF. CDR3 bases: TGTGCCAGCAGTCAGAACAGGGCGACCTACGAGCAGTACTTC. The chain is built from TRBV28 and TRBJ2-7, with D possibly matching TRBD1 (6 bases). Trimming removed 5 bases from V and 2 bases from J, with 13 bases in between. Per the germline V gene, CDR1 is MDHEN and CDR2 is SYDVKM. This CDR3 is built from 14 residues.

The chain carries TRBV7-2 and TRBJ1-1, with 12 bases lining up with TRBD1. The junction had 8 bases not matched to a gene; V was cut back by 2 bases and J by 4 bases. From germline, CDR1 is SGHTA and CDR2 FQGNSA. The CDR3 is made up of 17 amino acids. The CDR3 protein is CASSLMGQGAWGTEAFF. DNA for the CDR3: TGTGCCAGCAGCTTAATGGGACAGGGGGCTTGGGGCACTGAAGCTTTCTTT.

The chain is built from TRBV10-3 and TRBJ2-1, with TRBD2 identical over 7 bases. This CDR3 spans 13 amino acids. CDR1 and CDR2 (germline): ENHRY, SYGVKD. V lost 7 bases and J lost 2; bases outside the gene matches: 2. For the CDR3, the DNA is TGTGCCATCAATGGGGGGGCCTACAATGAGCAGTTCTTC. Its translation: CAINGGAYNEQFF.

The V gene is TRBV30, the J gene TRBJ1-5; D is unclear. Trimming cost V 1 base and J 9 bases, with 10 bases left between them. Germline values: CDR1 GTSNPN, CDR2 SVGIG (reference sequence). The CDR3 sequence is 12 residues long. The CDR3 region is CAWSGTGGPQHF. The CDR3 bases are TGTGCCTGGAGTGGAACTGGAGGGCCCCAGCATTTT.

This rearrangement joins TRBV7-2 to TRBJ2-1; 10 bases line up with TRBD2. Germline CDR1 and CDR2: SGHTA and FQGNSA. With V trimmed by 5 bases and J by 0 bases, 7 bases remained unmatched. The CDR3 spans 17 residues. CDR3 bases: TGTGCCAGCAGCAAAACTAGCGGGGCTAGCTCCTACAATGAGCAGTTCTTC. Its translation is CASSKTSGASSYNEQFF.

V and J are TRBV2 and TRBJ2-3; 9 bases map to TRBD1. CDR3 length equals 14 residues. The V and J ends lost 7 bases and 5 bases, in that order; junction bases with no gene match: 7. Looked up from germline, CDR1 is SNHLY and CDR2 is FYNNEI. CDR3 bases: TGTGCCAGCACCCGGGACAGGGCCGAAGATACGCAGTATTTT. As protein: CASTRDRAEDTQYF.

The CDR3 DNA reads as TGTGCCAGCAGCTTAGATGTAAGCCCCCTAGAATCTGGGGCCAACGTCCTGACTTTC. This codes for CASSLDVSPLESGANVLTF. The chain joins TRBV11-2 to TRBJ2-6; D is undetermined. This CDR3 is built from 19 residues. Germline CDR1 and CDR2: SGHAT and FQNNGV. Trimming took off 0 bases at V and 1 base at J, with 16 bases between the two ends.

V is TRBV6-2 or TRBV6-3 and J is TRBJ2-7, with 10 bases lining up with TRBD2. The CDR3 length is 17 residues. Germline assignment: CDR1 MNHEY and CDR2 SVGEGT. Trimming removed 1 base from V and 1 base from J; junction bases left unmatched: 7. For the CDR3, the DNA is TGTGCCAGCAGTTACTGGCTAGCGGGAGACCTTTCCTACGAGCAGTACTTC. Translating it yields CASSYWLAGDLSYEQYF.

This chain joins TRBV6-6 and TRBJ2-2; 7 bases line up with TRBD1. The CDR3 contains 16 residues. The germline V gene encodes CDR1 MNHNY and CDR2 SVGAGI (reference sequence). Trimming at V came to 5 bases and at J to 2 bases, leaving 8 bases not matched to a gene. This CDR3 reads CASSPTGTENTGELFF. CDR3 bases: TGTGCCAGCAGTCCTACCGGGACAGAAAACACCGGGGAGCTGTTTTTT.

The rearrangement joins TRBV9 to TRBJ2-3; D might be TRBD1 (7 bases). Trimming took off 3 bases at V and 3 bases at J, with 17 bases between the two ends. This CDR3 comprises 16 residues. The germline V gene has CDR1 SGDLS and CDR2 YYNGEE. This chain's CDR3 is CASSGRQGGRTDTQYF. In DNA, the CDR3 is TGTGCCAGCAGCGGACGACAGGGAGGTCGGACAGATACGCAGTATTTT.

The chain couples TRBV4-2 to TRBJ1-2; D call uncertain. The CDR3 length is 15 residues. Germline V gives CDR1 LGHNA, CDR2 YNFKEQ. Trimming stripped 0 bases from V and 2 bases from J, with 10 bases between. CDR3 bases: TGTGCCAGCAGCCAAGATTCGGAGGAGAACTATGGCTACACCTTC. Translated, it gives CASSQDSEENYGYTF.

The chain has TRBV7-9 and TRBJ2-3, with 7 bases that match TRBD2. Germline V CDR1 and CDR2: SEHNR, FQNEAQ (reference sequence). V gave up 6 bases and J gave up 6 bases; unmatched junction bases: 15. This CDR3 is 16 amino acids long. CDR3 protein: CASSKGAGETVDTQYF. CDR3 in DNA: TGTGCCAGCAGTAAAGGGGCGGGGGAGACGGTGGATACGCAGTATTTT.

The J gene is TRBJ2-5, the V gene TRBV12-5; TRBD1 is a possible D gene (6 bases). Germline-derived CDR1 and CDR2 are LGHNT and FRNRAP. CDR3 length: 14 residues. Trimming shortened V by 5 bases and J by 7 bases, and 17 bases separated the two germline ends. The CDR3 is CASGPGHGSGTQYF. The CDR3 nucleotides read TGTGCTAGTGGTCCGGGACACGGGTCAGGGACCCAGTACTTC.

The chain combines TRBV7-3 with TRBJ2-1, with 8 bases matching TRBD1. Trimming took 5 bases from V and 6 from J; bases not matched to a gene: 6. Germline lookup yields CDR1 SGHTA and CDR2 FQGTGA. The CDR3 runs 14 residues. The CDR3: CASSADRVGNEQFF. CDR3 DNA sequence: TGTGCCAGCAGCGCGGACAGGGTGGGCAATGAGCAGTTCTTC.

The genes are TRBV19 and TRBJ1-4, with D possibly matching TRBD1 (5 bases). The CDR3 contains 14 residues. Germline V lookup: CDR1 LNHDA, CDR2 SQIVND (reference sequence). With 6 bases removed from V and 5 bases from J, the gap between germline ends came to 13 bases. In nucleotides, the CDR3 is TGTGCCAGTAGCCTCAGTCGGGGGAATGAAAAACTGTTTTTT. It encodes CASSLSRGNEKLFF.